Listed below are T cell receptor beta chains from one sample, sequenced in a study of OX40 agonist ivuxolimab in advanced cancers. Some clones are missing from TCRdb's copy, which holds only in-frame ones; the method was immunoSEQ multiplex PCR. The table records some 46,000 clones, approximately 88% of them present only once. The input for sequencing was CD4+ or CD8+ T cells sorted from blood, taken in a trial of the OX40 agonist ivuxolimab. These TCRs come from an adult with an advanced solid tumor such as melanoma, head and neck, liver or kidney cancer. Each CDR3 is given with its conserved first and last residue. A D gene is named only where the DNA matches it firmly. Clone size is shown for a subset of rows, as once, few, many or a class of expanded clone.

>-|TRBV7-2|-|TRBJ1-1
TGTGCCAGCAGCTTAGGGACGGCCCGTTTGCTAGAAGCTTTCTTT
CASSLGTARLLEAFF
>-|TRBV7-7|-|TRBJ2-1
TGTGCCAGCAGCTTAGGCAGATACAATGAGCAGTTCTTC
CASSLGRYNEQFF
>-|TRBV27|-|TRBJ2-1
TGTGCCAGCAGTTTAGCAGGGAATGAGCAGTTCTTC
CASSLAGNEQFF
>-|TRBV4-2|-|TRBJ2-7
TGTGCCAGCAGCCAGCTAGCCCCTCCCCCTCCTAGGGAGCAGTACTTC
CASSQLAPPPPREQYF
>-|TRBV4-3|-|TRBJ2-5
TGCGCCAGCAGCCAAGGGGGACCTCGGGAGACCCAGTACTTC
CASSQGGPRETQYF
>-|TRBV7-9|-|TRBJ1-4
TGTGCCAGCAGCTTCCGAGCCCAGATCGGGGGGGAAAAACTGTTTTTT
CASSFRAQIGGEKLFF
>-|TRBV7-9|-|TRBJ2-7
TGTGCCAGCAGCTTATCCGGGACACCCTCCGAGCAGTACTTC
CASSLSGTPSEQYF
>TRBD2|TRBV11-3|many|TRBJ2-1
TGTGCCAGCAGCTCCCCGATACTAGCGGGAAGAATTAATGAGCAGTTCTTC
CASSSPILAGRINEQFF
>-|TRBV6-6|-|TRBJ1-5
TGTGCCAGCAGTTACACCAGGGAATATAGCAATCAGCCCCAGCATTTT
CASSYTREYSNQPQHF
>-|TRBV30|-|TRBJ2-2
TGTGCCTGGAGTGGGGCCGGGGAGCTGTTTTTT
CAWSGAGELFF
>TRBD2|TRBV29-1|-|TRBJ2-2
TGCAGCGTTCGGGAGGGCACCGGGGAGCTGTTTTTT
CSVREGTGELFF